Listed here are 21 T cell receptor beta chains from one sample, sequenced in a study of cytomegalovirus exposure and HLA in healthy donors. This PCR relied on a set of 60 Vbeta primers and 13 Jbeta primers. Sequenced by immunoSEQ multiplex PCR; TCRdb stores in-frame clones only, minus some. In total, the table holds some 110,000 clones. The sample comprised PBMCs. Source of these receptors: a young man in good health and CMV-seronegative.

This chain links TRBV29-1 with TRBJ1-1, with D unresolved. Germline V gene data show CDR1 as SQVTM and CDR2 as ANQGSEA. This CDR3 has 13 amino acids. Trimming removed 2 bases from V and 1 base from J, with 8 bases in between. DNA of the CDR3: TGCAGCGTTGAACACAGACAGAACACTGAAGCTTTCTTT. As protein: CSVEHRQNTEAFF.

The chain couples TRBV5-1 to TRBJ2-1, with TRBD1 matching over 7 bases. The CDR3 loop spans 14 amino acids. Germline V gives CDR1 SGHRS, CDR2 YFSETQ. Trimming took 0 bases from V and 7 from J; bases not matched to a gene: 4. The CDR3 coding sequence is TGCGCCAGCAGCTTGGAACAGGGGTTGAATGAGCAGTTCTTC. It translates to CASSLEQGLNEQFF.

V gene TRBV5-1 combines with J gene TRBJ1-1, with a possible D match to TRBD1 (5 bases). CDR3 size: 13 residues. Trimming stripped 5 bases from V and 1 base from J, with 9 bases between. Per germline, CDR1 SGHRS and CDR2 YFSETQ. CDR3 sequence (DNA): TGCGCCAGCAGAGACAGTTGGAACACTGAAGCTTTCTTT. Translated, it gives CASRDSWNTEAFF.

The genes are TRBV10-1 and TRBJ1-1; 7 nucleotides match TRBD1. Trimming took 10 bases from V and 0 from J; bases not matched to a gene: 8. This CDR3 contains 14 residues. Germline V lookup: CDR1 WNHNN, CDR2 SYGVQD (reference sequence). The CDR3, as DNA: TGCGCCATCCAGGGGGTCCGGATGAACACTGAAGCTTTCTTT. Amino acids: CAIQGVRMNTEAFF.

The V call is TRBV29-1, the J call TRBJ2-7; unclear D gene. The V and J ends lost 5 bases and 10 bases respectively, with 12 bases between them. Germline V gene data show CDR1 as SQVTM and CDR2 as ANQGSEA. The CDR3 length is 10 residues. CDR3 nucleotide sequence: TGCAGCGTTTGGCGAGGCAAACAGTACTTC. It codes for CSVWRGKQYF.

The chain employs TRBV19 and TRBJ2-7; a possible D gene is TRBD2 (6 bases). The CDR3 length is 13 residues. Trimming stripped 5 bases from V and 3 bases from J, with 11 bases between. Germline V CDR1 and CDR2: LNHDA, SQIVND (reference sequence). This CDR3 reads CASSPVGGYEQYF. The CDR3 bases are TGTGCCAGTAGTCCCGTCGGGGGCTACGAGCAGTACTTC. The entire variable domain, with the rest obtained from reference TRBV19 and TRBJ2-7, is as follows: DGGITQSPKYLFRKEGQNVTLSCEQNLNHDAMYWYRQDPGQGLRLIYYSQIVNDFQKGDIAEGYSVSREKKESFPLTVTSAQKNPTAFYLCASSPVGGYEQYFGPGTRLTVT.

The rearrangement uses TRBV7-2 and TRBJ1-2; TRBD1 might be the D (5 bases). Trimming shortened V by 2 bases and J by 2 bases, and 9 bases separated the two germline ends. The CDR3 runs to 14 residues. From germline, CDR1 is SGHTA and CDR2 FQGNSA. The CDR3 region has the DNA TGTGCCAGCAGCTTAAGTCCAGGGAACTATGGCTACACCTTC. Amino acids: CASSLSPGNYGYTF. Together with reference TRBV7-2 and TRBJ1-2, the CDR3 gives the full variable domain: GAGVSQSPSNKVTEKGKDVELRCDPISGHTALYWYRQSLGQGLEFLIYFQGNSAPDKSGLPSDRFSAERTGGSVSTLTIQRTQQEDSAVYLCASSLSPGNYGYTFGSGTRLTVV.

The chain has TRBV5-1 and TRBJ1-6, with D unclear. This CDR3 region has 13 residues. V shed 5 bases and J shed 12 bases, with 15 bases lying between them. CDR1 is SGHRS and CDR2 is YFSETQ in the germline V gene. The CDR3 loop reads CASRRAQDGPLHF. For the CDR3, the DNA is TGCGCCAGCAGGCGGGCCCAGGACGGACCCCTCCACTTT.

The chain employs TRBV6-1 and TRBJ2-3, with 7 nucleotides matching TRBD2. After removal of 0 bases from V and 4 bases from J, the junction contained 1 base not matched to a gene. Germline-derived CDR1 and CDR2 are MNHNS and SASEGT. This CDR3 has 14 amino acids. DNA for the CDR3: TGTGCCAGCAGTGAAGCGGCGGGGGCAGATACGCAGTATTTT. Translated: CASSEAAGADTQYF.

The chain carries TRBV2 and TRBJ1-6; the D gene is possibly TRBD1 (5 bases). CDR3 size: 13 residues. The germline CDR1 and CDR2 sequences are SNHLY and FYNNEI. V was clipped by 7 bases and J by 9 bases, with 13 bases between them. The CDR3 region is CASTSGEGSPLHF. The CDR3 DNA reads TGTGCCAGCACATCGGGGGAAGGTTCACCCCTCCACTTT.

V and J are TRBV6-5 and TRBJ1-4; TRBD1 is a possible D gene (6 bases). V was shortened by 2 bases and J by 7 bases, with 11 bases between the two germline ends. Germline V gene sequence: CDR1 MNHEY, CDR2 SVGAGI. This CDR3 contains 14 residues. The CDR3, as DNA: TGTGCCAGCAGTTACCAGGGGCGCGGTGAAAAACTGTTTTTT. Its translation is CASSYQGRGEKLFF.

V and J are TRBV2 and TRBJ1-1, with a tentative D call TRBD1 (5 bases). The V end lost 8 bases, the J end lost 0 bases, and 22 bases lay between the germline ends. Germline CDR1 and CDR2: SNHLY and FYNNEI. The CDR3 consists of 17 residues. The CDR3 coding sequence is TGTGCCAGCCTAAGGGGCACTTACTCTTCCATGAACACTGAAGCTTTCTTT. Translated: CASLRGTYSSMNTEAFF.

The V and J genes are TRBV29-1 and TRBJ2-3, with D possibly matching TRBD1 (6 bases). CDR1 is SQVTM, CDR2 ANQGSEA, per germline. This CDR3 is built from 17 residues. Trimming shortened V by 5 bases and J by 1 base, and 22 bases separated the two germline ends. The CDR3 spells CSVIGWLDSPRTDTQYF. The CDR3 DNA sequence: TGCAGCGTTATTGGTTGGTTGGACAGTCCACGCACAGATACGCAGTATTTT.

The chain joins TRBV18 to TRBJ1-5, with TRBD1 matching 7 bases. CDR3 length: 14 amino acids. The V gene's germline CDR1 is KGHSH and CDR2 LQKENI. The V and J ends lost 6 bases and 3 bases, in that order; junction bases with no gene match: 5. The CDR3 DNA reads TGTGCCAGCTCGAGAACAGGGGACAATCAGCCCCAGCATTTT. Its translation is CASSRTGDNQPQHF.

The V call is TRBV5-4, the J call TRBJ1-1; TRBD1 might be the D (6 bases). CDR1 and CDR2 (germline): SGHNT, YYREEE (reference sequence). This CDR3 comprises 14 residues. CDR3 amino acids: CACHTSGQNTEAFF. CDR3 nucleotides: TGTGCTTGCCACACCTCGGGACAGAACACTGAAGCTTTCTTT.

The chain couples TRBV5-1 to TRBJ2-3; 10 bases align to TRBD2. Per germline, CDR1 SGHRS and CDR2 YFSETQ. Trimming cost V 0 bases and J 6 bases; bases outside gene matches: 4. This CDR3 is 15 amino acids long. The DNA for the CDR3 is TGCGCCAGCAGCTTGGTAGCGGGGGGACGGGATACGCAGTATTTT. Protein: CASSLVAGGRDTQYF.

The V and J genes are TRBV15 and TRBJ1-2; perhaps TRBD1 as D (5 bases). The germline gives CDR1 LNHNV, CDR2 YYDKDF (reference sequence). The CDR3 is made up of 13 amino acids. Trimming removed 11 bases from V and 4 bases from J, with 17 bases in between. CDR3 sequence reads: CAAAGTHGYGYTF. CDR3 DNA: TGTGCCGCTGCAGGGACTCATGGCTATGGCTACACCTTC.

The CDR3 nucleotides read TGTGCCATCAGTGAGCCCCAGCGGGGAGTGTACGAGCAGTACTTC. This gives the protein CAISEPQRGVYEQYF. The chain has TRBV10-3 and TRBJ2-7, with 7 bases that match TRBD2. Germline V gene lookup returns CDR1 ENHRY and CDR2 SYGVKD. V dropped 2 bases and J dropped 4; count of bases not matched to a gene: 8. The CDR3 has 15 residues.

About this clone itself: At one end the junction does not follow the germline gene, possibly because of a read error. The chain joins TRBV5-1 to TRBJ2-7, with a possible D match to TRBD2 (6 bases). From germline, CDR1 is SGHRS and CDR2 YFSETQ. This CDR3 spans 15 amino acids. The CDR3 nucleotides read TGCGCCAGCACCTTGGCGGGCGGGGTCTCCTACGAGCAGTACTTC. Protein sequence: CASTLAGGVSYEQYF.

The chain recombines TRBV10-3 with TRBJ2-7; 10 nucleotides agree with TRBD2. The CDR3 loop spans 15 amino acids. Germline-derived CDR1 and CDR2 are ENHRY and SYGVKD. Trimming removed 5 bases from V and 3 bases from J; junction bases left unmatched: 7. CDR3 bases: TGTGCCATCAGTTACATAGCGGGGGGTAGCTACGAGCAGTACTTC. Translation gives CAISYIAGGSYEQYF.

J is TRBJ2-3 and V is TRBV27, with D unclear. The CDR3 covers 15 residues. With 5 bases removed from V and 4 bases from J, the gap between germline ends came to 16 bases. CDR1 and CDR2 (germline): MNHEY, SMNVEV (reference sequence). The CDR3 sequence is CASSPSLPEADTQYF. The CDR3 region has the DNA TGTGCCAGCAGTCCATCGCTACCCGAAGCAGATACGCAGTATTTT.